This entry features one T cell receptor beta chain sequence. This CDR3 is built from 13 residues. Trimming took 9 bases from V and 5 from J, leaving 11 bases between them. From germline, CDR1 is MNHEY and CDR2 SVGAGI. This entry is derived from a study of blood T cell repertoires in COVID-19. The overall study: Donors in the United States, Italy and Spain gave samples during acute or convalescent COVID-19. T cells, B-cell-depleted T cells, or PBMCs supplied cDNA or gDNA.

As processed by the authors: Researchers report that nucleated cell counts were estimated from reference gene primer amplification. This table comes from immunoSEQ multiplex PCR, and its TCRdb copy is limited to in-frame clones, with some not included. The V and J calls and clone size come from that table; D and trimming were worked out from the DNA. The table shows some 74,000 clones, with 70% to 90% occurring only once. Sequenced: peripheral blood. The genes are TRBV6-5 and TRBJ1-6; D uncertain. The sequence was obtained from a woman older than 75 with active or convalescent COVID-19. The CDR3 region has the DNA TGTGCCAGTAAGCTCAAGAATAATTCACCCCTCCACTTT. Translating it yields CASKLKNNSPLHF.